This T cell receptor beta chain came from a study of blood T cells in healthy people across ages. Points from the study as a whole: Relative to aged donors, long-lived donors carried more naive CD4+ cells and displayed higher diversity.

A second PCR of 7 to 11 cycles used a sample-barcoded 5' primer and a J-beta primer mix. Via MiXCR, TCRdb re-called the 5' RACE reads, giving one row per CDR3 protein. The table lists 1.5 million to 2 million distinct CDR3 sequences, about 49% of them singletons. This clonotype has at least ten counts. Its antigen remains unidentified. Drawing of peripheral blood yielded approximately 10 milliliters from each donor. A minimum of 6 million PBMCs was isolated per sample. A minimum of 6 micrograms of total RNA was extracted per sample. Germline V gene lookup returns CDR1 ENHRY and CDR2 SYGVKD. CDR3 length: 14 residues. V lost 2 bases to trimming and J lost 2 bases, with 8 bases between them.

The gene calls are TRBV10-3 and TRBJ2-3; no clear D. This clonotype was sampled from a woman aged 40 to 49 in good health. The sequenced sample consisted of blood. The CDR3 loop is CAISEAGSTDTQYF. DNA of the CDR3: TGTGCCATCAGTGAGGCCGGATCCACAGATACGCAGTATTTT.